These 25 T cell receptor beta chains were all obtained from the same sample, sequenced in a study of T cell repertoires in cytomegalovirus infection (dated by TCRdb to the late 2010s). Reading the label with the study, this specimen's treatment or condition is: in vitro stimulation with specific CMV peptide epitopes to enrich CMV-specific T cells. The sequencing machine was an Illumina HiSeq 1500. TCRdb reanalyzed the raw reads on its own, using fastp at Q25 for trimming and MiXCR for clone calling, and kept in-frame beta chains. Entries are consolidated by CDR3 protein sequence, retaining the most common genes and DNA. The sample data list around 750,000 distinct CDR3 sequences, and 30% to 35% of these were observed just once. The ten largest account for 9.5% to 15% of the sample. Their antigen targets remain unknown. Sample: cultured CD8+ T cells from PBMCs, taken from culture after CMV antigen stimulation. All receptors come from a human donor in good health (CMV status not recorded). Some clones in this sample may be carry-over from other donors' samples.

The V call is TRBV4-1, the J call TRBJ1-2, with a possible D match to TRBD1 (5 bases). The V gene's germline CDR1 is MGHRA and CDR2 YSYEKL. V shed 2 bases and J shed 4 bases, with 11 bases lying between them. CDR3 length equals 14 residues. CDR3 nucleotides: TGCGCCAGCAGCCAATCGGGGGGTGGCTATGGCTACACCTTC. Its protein product is CASSQSGGGYGYTF.

V is TRBV9 and J is TRBJ1-2, with D possibly matching TRBD1 (6 bases). The CDR3 extends over 16 amino acids. Germline assignment: CDR1 SGDLS and CDR2 YYNGEE. Trimming pared 3 bases from V and 3 bases from J, leaving 18 bases between. CDR3 in amino acids: CASSAYQGIGDYGYTF. DNA for the CDR3: TGTGCCAGCAGCGCATATCAGGGGATTGGCGACTATGGCTACACCTTC.

The genes are TRBV20-1 and TRBJ1-4, with 7 bases lining up with TRBD1. The germline V gene has CDR1 DFQATT and CDR2 SNEGSKA (reference sequence). J lost 6 bases, V lost 5 bases, and 9 bases had no gene match. This CDR3 contains 14 residues. The CDR3 bases are TGCAGTGCTTGGACAGGTCCATCCTATGAAAAACTGTTTTTT. Its translation: CSAWTGPSYEKLFF.

The chain joins TRBV5-1 to TRBJ2-1; 9 bases map to TRBD2. The CDR3 loop spans 16 amino acids. Germline-derived CDR1 and CDR2 are SGHRS and YFSETQ. The V segment lost 0 bases and the J segment 7 bases; nucleotides outside the gene matches: 8. The CDR3 DNA follows: TGCGCCAGCAGCTTGGTTGCTGCTAGCGGGGTAAATGAGCAGTTCTTC. The encoded protein is CASSLVAASGVNEQFF.

The chain carries TRBV2 and TRBJ2-7; D call uncertain. CDR1 and CDR2 (germline): SNHLY, FYNNEI. Deletions cut 6 bases from V and 4 bases from J, with 13 bases between. The CDR3 runs to 13 residues. The CDR3 DNA reads as TGTGCCAGCAGCCAAAGGACCCTTTACGAGCAGTACGTC. Translating it yields CASSQRTLYEQYV.

This clonotype showed up many times. The chain joins TRBV7-8 to TRBJ1-4; unclear D gene. V was trimmed by 5 bases and J by 0 bases, leaving 13 bases between them. This CDR3 spans 16 amino acids. Germline lookup yields CDR1 SGHVS and CDR2 FQNEAQ. CDR3 bases: TGTGCCAGCAGCCGAGACGGGATTGCAACTAATGAAAAACTGTTTTTT. This sequence encodes CASSRDGIATNEKLFF.

This chain connects TRBV9 to TRBJ1-5; no definite D call. V was pared by 0 bases and J by 1 base, with 5 bases between. Germline V gives CDR1 SGDLS, CDR2 YYNGEE. This CDR3 is built from 14 residues. The CDR3 here is CASSVGKSNQPQHF. The DNA of the CDR3 is TGTGCCAGCAGCGTAGGAAAGAGCAATCAGCCCCAGCATTTT.

This chain links TRBV7-8 with TRBJ2-5, with 9 positions matching TRBD2. Looked up from germline, CDR1 is SGHVS and CDR2 is FQNEAQ. V gave up 5 bases and J gave up 4 bases; unmatched junction bases: 11. CDR3 length: 16 amino acids. CDR3 in DNA: TGTGCCAGCAGCGAAGGGGGTCTAGCGGGGCGAGAGACCCAGTACTTC. It encodes CASSEGGLAGRETQYF.

V usage is TRBV2 and J usage is TRBJ2-2; D assignment may be TRBD1 or TRBD2 (5 bases each). Germline V gives CDR1 SNHLY, CDR2 FYNNEI. The CDR3 is 12 amino acids. The CDR3 loop reads CSGTMNTGELFF. CDR3 DNA: TGTTCCGGGACCATGAACACCGGGGAGCTGTTTTTT. Based on the CDR3 plus reference TRBV2 and TRBJ2-2, the full variable domain is EPEVTQTPSHQVTQMGQEVILRCVPISNHLYFYWYRQILGQKVEFLVSFYNNEISEKSEIFDDQFSVERPDGSNFTLKIRSTKLEDSAMYFCSGTMNTGELFFGEGSRLTVL.

The chain has TRBV6-6 and TRBJ2-7; D is uncertain. Trimming removed 0 bases at V and 3 bases at J, with 6 bases between. This CDR3 contains 13 residues. Germline V gives CDR1 MNHNY, CDR2 SVGAGI (reference sequence). CDR3: CASSYSVVYEQYV. The CDR3 nucleotides read TGTGCCAGCAGTTACTCGGTAGTCTACGAGCAGTACGTC.

The chain links TRBV6-1 to TRBJ2-1, with a possible D match to TRBD1 (6 bases). V lost 0 bases and J 3 bases, leaving 12 bases between the germline ends. CDR3 length: 16 amino acids. CDR1 is MNHNS and CDR2 is SASEGT in the germline V gene. CDR3 DNA: TGTGCCAGCAGTGAAGCCTTCGGGACATTCTACAATGAGCAGTTCTTC. Its protein is CASSEAFGTFYNEQFF.

The chain combines TRBV5-4 with TRBJ1-4, with D possibly matching TRBD1 (5 bases). The V gene lost 3 bases and the J gene lost 8 bases, with 8 bases spanning the gap. Looked up from germline, CDR1 is SGHNT and CDR2 is YYREEE (reference sequence). The CDR3 is made up of 12 amino acids. CDR3 DNA sequence: TGTGCCAGCAGCTATGGGGGGGAAAAACTGTTTTTT. Translating it yields CASSYGGEKLFF.

This clonotype has just a few counts. The genes are TRBV19 and TRBJ2-7; a weak D match, TRBD2 (7 bases). V lost 6 bases and J 7 bases, leaving 31 bases between the germline ends. This CDR3 has 18 residues. Germline values: CDR1 LNHDA, CDR2 SQIVND (reference sequence). CDR3 protein: CASSDRGAPGTLTQEQYF. CDR3 sequence (DNA): TGTGCCAGTAGCGATCGGGGGGCCCCCGGAACCCTGACTCAAGAGCAGTACTTC.

There are many counts of this clonotype. The chain couples TRBV7-2 to TRBJ1-1; D is perhaps TRBD1 (5 bases). Germline V CDR1 and CDR2: SGHTA, FQGNSA. The CDR3 covers 13 residues. The V end was cut by 5 bases, the J end by 0 bases, with 7 bases between. The CDR3 bases are TGTGCCAGCAGCCGGGGGGTGAACACTGAAGCTTTCTTT. The encoded protein is CASSRGVNTEAFF. Filled out from reference TRBV7-2 and TRBJ1-1, the complete variable domain reads GAGVSQSPSNKVTEKGKDVELRCDPISGHTALYWYRQSLGQGLEFLIYFQGNSAPDKSGLPSDRFSAERTGGSVSTLTIQRTQQEDSAVYLCASSRGVNTEAFFGQGTRLTVV.

This clonotype was recorded a few times. The chain combines TRBV27 with TRBJ2-2; D gene uncertain. This CDR3 has 14 amino acids. Germline loops: CDR1 MNHEY, CDR2 SMNVEV (reference sequence). The V and J ends lost 2 bases and 6 bases respectively, with 10 bases between them. CDR3 region: CASSLVPYAGELFF. In nucleotides, the CDR3 is TGTGCCAGCAGTTTAGTCCCGTACGCCGGGGAGCTGTTTTTT.

There are a few counts of this clonotype. The DNA for the CDR3 is TGTGCCAGCAGCCCTGTGGGGTTGGACACCGGGGAGCTGTTTTTT. It specifies CASSPVGLDTGELFF. The chain links TRBV7-6 to TRBJ2-2; D is ambiguous. Germline V gives CDR1 SGHVS, CDR2 FNYEAQ. CDR3 length equals 15 residues. V was pared by 5 bases and J by 3 bases, with 13 bases between. Full variable domain (remainder filled in from reference TRBV7-6 and TRBJ2-2): GAGVSQSPRYKVTKRGQDVALRCDPISGHVSLYWYRQALGQGPEFLTYFNYEAQQDKSGLPNDRFSAERPEGSISTLTIQRTEQRDSAMYRCASSPVGLDTGELFFGEGSRLTVL.

Many counts were recorded for this clonotype. J is TRBJ2-1 and V is TRBV10-3; D perhaps matches TRBD1 (6 bases). The length of the CDR3 is 16 residues. The germline gives CDR1 ENHRY, CDR2 SYGVKD. Trimming took off 0 bases at V and 3 bases at J, with 12 bases between the two ends. CDR3 loop: CAISESARTDYNEQFF. The DNA for the CDR3 is TGTGCCATCAGTGAGTCGGCAAGGACAGACTACAATGAGCAGTTCTTC.

The chain joins TRBV4-1 to TRBJ2-7; D is uncertain. The CDR3 is 16 residues long. Germline V lookup: CDR1 MGHRA, CDR2 YSYEKL. V lost 1 base to trimming and J lost 3 bases, with 16 bases between them. CDR3 DNA: TGCGCCAGCAGCCAAGTCTTGGACGGGCCATACTACGAGCAGTACTTC. Translating it yields CASSQVLDGPYYEQYF.

This clonotype was counted a few times. V is TRBV7-9 and J is TRBJ2-7, with a possible D match to TRBD1 (6 bases). The germline CDR1 and CDR2 sequences are SEHNR and FQNEAQ (reference sequence). The V end lost 5 bases, the J end lost 7 bases, and 15 bases lay between the germline ends. CDR3 length: 13 residues. In DNA form, the CDR3 reads TGTGCCAGCAGCCCCATTCAGGGGTTTGAGCAGTACTTC. This translates into CASSPIQGFEQYF.

The J gene is TRBJ2-3, the V gene TRBV11-3; 8 bases are a match to TRBD1. The CDR3 loop spans 15 amino acids. Trimming took 5 bases from V and 2 from J; bases not matched to a gene: 6. Germline assignment: CDR1 SGHNT and CDR2 YENEEA. CDR3 sequence (DNA): TGTGCCAGCAGCCGTGGACAGGGAGTCACAGATACGCAGTATTTT. Encoded protein: CASSRGQGVTDTQYF.

This clonotype has a handful of counts. This rearrangement joins TRBV6-6 to TRBJ2-7, with 15 bases fitting TRBD2. V shed 2 bases, J shed 5 bases, and the junction held 1 base outside the gene matches. The CDR3 runs 15 residues. Per the germline V gene, CDR1 is MNHNY and CDR2 is SVGAGI (reference sequence). CDR3 DNA: TGTGCCAGCAGTTACCGGACTAGCGGGGGGGACGAGCAGTACGTC. The encoded protein is CASSYRTSGGDEQYV.

This clonotype has at least ten counts. The chain has TRBV7-2 and TRBJ2-1; TRBD2 matches 8 bases. The CDR3 is made up of 17 amino acids. V trimming: 1 base; J trimming: 8 bases; junction bases outside the gene matches: 13. Germline loops: CDR1 SGHTA, CDR2 FQGNSA. The CDR3 DNA is TGTGCCAGCAGCTTAGGACAGTGGGACGGGGGGGGCGATGAGCAGTTCTTC. It translates to CASSLGQWDGGGDEQFF.

Here the CDR3 DNA reads TGCGCCAGCAGCCTAGACAGGCTAGGCTCCTATGGCTACACCTTC. As protein: CASSLDRLGSYGYTF. The chain links TRBV4-1 to TRBJ1-2; weak D call: TRBD1 (6 bases). Germline CDR1 reads MGHRA; CDR2 reads YSYEKL. With 4 bases removed from V and 4 bases from J, the gap between germline ends came to 16 bases. CDR3 length: 15 amino acids.

The rearrangement uses TRBV4-1 and TRBJ2-7; D possibly corresponds to TRBD2 (6 bases). The germline CDR1 and CDR2 sequences are MGHRA and YSYEKL. The CDR3 runs to 16 residues. Trimming shortened V by 4 bases and J by 1 base, and 17 bases separated the two germline ends. The CDR3 spells CASSPLPGGFSYEQYF. The CDR3 coding sequence is TGCGCCAGCAGCCCCCTACCAGGAGGGTTTTCCTACGAGCAGTACTTC.

The genes are TRBV6-1 and TRBJ2-1; 8 nucleotides match TRBD1. Per the germline V gene, CDR1 is MNHNS and CDR2 is SASEGT. This CDR3 spans 17 amino acids. Unmatched junction bases numbered 12, after V lost 1 base and J lost 7 bases. Here the CDR3 DNA reads TGTGCCAGCAGTGAAGTCTCAGGCAGGGGGCTACGGAATGAGCAGTTCTTC. Amino acids: CASSEVSGRGLRNEQFF.